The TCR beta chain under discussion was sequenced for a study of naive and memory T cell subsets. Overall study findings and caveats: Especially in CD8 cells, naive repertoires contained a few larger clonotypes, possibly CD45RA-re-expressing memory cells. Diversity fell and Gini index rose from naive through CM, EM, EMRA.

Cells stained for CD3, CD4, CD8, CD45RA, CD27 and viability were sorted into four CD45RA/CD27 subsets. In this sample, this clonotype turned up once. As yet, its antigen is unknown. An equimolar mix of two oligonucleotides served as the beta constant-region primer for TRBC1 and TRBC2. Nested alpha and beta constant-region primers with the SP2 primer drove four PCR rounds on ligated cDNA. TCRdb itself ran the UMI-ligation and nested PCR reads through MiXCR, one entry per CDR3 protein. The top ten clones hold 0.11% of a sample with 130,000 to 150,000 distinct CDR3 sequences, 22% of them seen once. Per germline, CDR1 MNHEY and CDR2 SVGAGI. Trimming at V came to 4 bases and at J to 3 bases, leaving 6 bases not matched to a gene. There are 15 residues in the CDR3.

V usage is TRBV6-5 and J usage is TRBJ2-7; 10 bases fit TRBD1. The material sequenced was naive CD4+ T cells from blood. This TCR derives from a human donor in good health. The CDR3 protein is CASSLNRDRGYEQYF. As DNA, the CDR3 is TGTGCCAGCAGTTTAAACCGGGACAGGGGCTACGAGCAGTACTTC.